Below, 12 T cell receptor beta chains from the same sample are listed, as sequenced in a study of blood T cell repertoires in COVID-19. Measured with immunoSEQ multiplex PCR; TCRdb has only the in-frame clones, and not every one. The sample lists over 200,000 clones; just over 90% were seen once. Sequenced material: peripheral blood. The receptors originated from a man between 25 and 39 years old with acute or convalescent COVID-19.

The V and J genes are TRBV6-5 and TRBJ1-5; perhaps TRBD1 as D (5 bases). The CDR3 consists of 13 residues. Germline values: CDR1 MNHEY, CDR2 SVGAGI. The ends were cut back, 8 bases at V and 3 bases at J, with 11 bases in the middle. CDR3 DNA sequence: TGTGCCAGCGCTCGACAGTTCAATCAGCCCCAGCATTTT. It encodes CASARQFNQPQHF.

The J gene is TRBJ1-2, the V gene TRBV27; 9 bases agree with TRBD1. The germline gives CDR1 MNHEY, CDR2 SMNVEV (reference sequence). V was pared by 6 bases and J by 2 bases, with 1 base of the junction left unmatched. The CDR3 has 13 residues. The CDR3, as DNA: TGTGCCAGCAGACAGGGGGCCAACTATGGCTACACCTTC. Protein sequence: CASRQGANYGYTF.

V is TRBV15 and J is TRBJ2-5; D possibly corresponds to TRBD2 (6 bases). The CDR3 length is 14 residues. Trimming removed 5 bases from V and 1 base from J, with 11 bases in between. Germline V CDR1 and CDR2: LNHNV, YYDKDF (reference sequence). The CDR3 DNA sequence: TGTGCCACCAGCCTGGGGGGAAGCCAAGAGACCCAGTACTTC. This translates into CATSLGGSQETQYF.

The chain combines TRBV11-3 with TRBJ2-1; TRBD2 might be the D (7 bases). The CDR3 covers 14 residues. V shed 8 bases and J shed 7 bases, with 18 bases lying between them. Germline CDR1 is SGHNT and CDR2 is YENEEA. The DNA of the CDR3 is TGTGCCAGCTCCGGGGGGCCCACCCAAAATGAGCAGTTCTTC. This sequence encodes CASSGGPTQNEQFF.

The V call is TRBV30, the J call TRBJ2-7; TRBD2 aligns across 8 bases. CDR1 and CDR2 (germline): GTSNPN, SVGIG (reference sequence). The CDR3 sequence is 16 residues long. The DNA for the CDR3 is TGTGCTGCCAAGGGGACTAGTGGCACTAAGCCCTACGAGCAGTACTTC. Translating gives CAAKGTSGTKPYEQYF.

The chain recombines TRBV6-2 or TRBV6-3 with TRBJ2-3, with 11 bases that match TRBD2. Germline values: CDR1 MNHEY, CDR2 SVGEGT. With V trimmed by 6 bases and J by 0 bases, 5 bases remained unmatched. This CDR3 has 16 amino acids. CDR3 region: CASSMTSGDSTDTQYF. The CDR3 DNA is TGTGCCAGCAGCATGACTAGCGGGGACAGCACAGATACGCAGTATTTT.

The CDR3 spells CASSLTALAGRDTIYF. In DNA form, the CDR3 reads TGTGCCAGCAGTTTGACGGCTCTTGCTGGGAGGGACACCATATATTTT. The genes are TRBV28 and TRBJ1-3; D unclear. The CDR3 length is 16 residues. V gave up 3 bases and J gave up 8 bases, with 20 bases separating them. The germline V gene has CDR1 MDHEN and CDR2 SYDVKM. Full variable domain (remainder filled in from reference TRBV28 and TRBJ1-3): DVKVTQSSRYLVKRTGEKVFLECVQDMDHENMFWYRQDPGLGLRLIYFSYDVKMKEKGDIPEGYSVSREKKERFSLILESASTNQTSMYLCASSLTALAGRDTIYFGEGSWLTVV.

The V call is TRBV7-9, the J call TRBJ1-2; no clear D. This CDR3 is built from 13 residues. Germline values: CDR1 SEHNR, CDR2 FQNEAQ (reference sequence). V was trimmed by 5 bases and J by 6 bases, leaving 13 bases between them. This CDR3 reads CASSPAVGDGYTF. The DNA of the CDR3 is TGTGCCAGCAGCCCGGCTGTTGGAGATGGCTACACCTTC.

The chain couples TRBV5-1 to TRBJ2-3, with D perhaps TRBD1 (5 bases). The CDR3 extends over 16 amino acids. The ends were cut back, 0 bases at V and 4 bases at J, with 15 bases in the middle. Per the germline V gene, CDR1 is SGHRS and CDR2 is YFSETQ. The CDR3 bases are TGCGCCAGCAGCTTGGGACAGCTCAGTTTCGCAGATACGCAGTATTTT. This translates into CASSLGQLSFADTQYF.

V usage is TRBV11-1 and J usage is TRBJ2-6; D not certain. This CDR3 has 14 residues. Germline lookup yields CDR1 SGHAT and CDR2 FQDESV (reference sequence). Trimming stripped 1 base from V and 1 base from J, with 2 bases between. The CDR3 region is CASSLVSGANVLTF. CDR3 sequence (DNA): TGTGCCAGCAGCTTAGTATCTGGGGCCAACGTCCTGACTTTC.

This clone has just a few counts. CDR3 loop: CASSLEAQGSSYNSPLHF. Written as DNA, the CDR3 is TGTGCCAGCAGCTTGGAGGCCCAGGGCTCGTCCTATAATTCACCCCTCCACTTT. The chain couples TRBV5-6 to TRBJ1-6, with TRBD1 as a possible D gene (5 bases). The CDR3 sequence is 18 residues long. V lost 0 bases, J lost 1 base, and 14 bases lay in between. Germline-derived CDR1 and CDR2 are SGHDT and YYEEEE.

The chain has TRBV29-1 and TRBJ2-1, with D possibly matching TRBD1 (5 bases). The germline V gene encodes CDR1 SQVTM and CDR2 ANQGSEA. The CDR3 has 10 residues. Trimming shortened V by 4 bases and J by 9 bases, and 7 bases separated the two germline ends. The CDR3 here is CSVVDSEQFF. The CDR3 nucleotides are TGCAGCGTTGTTGACAGTGAGCAGTTCTTC.